This T cell receptor beta chain is drawn from a study of T cells in Graves' hyperthyroidism and ophthalmopathy (dated by TCRdb to about 2019). For the wider study: TCR V-J signatures able to tell the groups apart were searched for in a discovery cohort of more than 90 patients, of whom 43 had Graves' ophthalmopathy and roughly 59 had stable Graves' hyperthyroidism. Prospective prediction of ophthalmopathy was tested in an independent validation cohort consisting of 18 hyperthyroidism patients and approximately 16 patients who later progressed to ophthalmopathy. The 75 to 100 discovery patients were divided at random into training and test sets in a 7:3 ratio. In addition, the study compared T-cell repertoires in thyroid tissue and in blood from five or six Graves' hyperthyroidism patients. Following sampling, methimazole starting at 30 mg daily was given to hyperthyroidism patients, and high-dose intravenous methylprednisolone was given to ophthalmopathy patients. The paper reports TCR Vbeta CDR3 sequencing of approximately 140 peripheral blood samples: fewer than 50 ophthalmopathy, roughly 80 hyperthyroidism and around 17 progressor patients. General findings and caveats noted by the study authors: Ophthalmopathy was separated from stable hyperthyroidism by a 13 V-J signature model, with around 88% sensitivity and around 81% specificity obtained in cross-validation and 80%/75% obtained in testing. Blood samples also contained most of the expanded thyroid clonotypes (frequency above 0.001), which suggests that blood repertoires may reflect thyroid immune responses. In validation, the model predicted progression to ophthalmopathy a median of around six months before onset, with over 60% sensitivity and nearly 75% specificity. No statistical method was used to set the sample size in advance, and investigators knew the group allocation.

In this sample, this clonotype turned up once. Which antigen it targets is not known. No base qualities exist here, and no much larger clone lies one base off it. Just one read gives weak support. Stable Graves' hyperthyroidism was defined as no progression to ophthalmopathy during 18 months of follow-up. Hyperthyroidism patients were aged 18 to 65 years and newly diagnosed, with disease duration of less than 2 months. Patients with uncontrolled infections, other autoimmune diseases, pregnancy or lactation were excluded. Diagnoses were based on clinical symptoms, serum thyroxine and TRAb, thyroid ultrasound and orbital computed tomography. Total RNA was extracted with Trizol reagent, and quality was checked on an Agilent 2100 Bioanalyzer. The TCR beta CDR3 regions were amplified from RNA transcripts. The first round of RT-PCR for the TCR CDR3 was performed with the HTBI primer set and the Qiagen OneStep RT-PCR kit. A second multiplex PCR round built the libraries, followed by size selection and purification. The libraries were sequenced on an Illumina HiSeq2000 using paired-end 100 bp reads. Concerning the study's data processing: Raw data were processed with SOAPnuke, discarding reads with adapters, uncalled bases, mean Phred below 15, or no exact constant-primer or identifier match. High-quality paired reads were merged using COPE v1.2.5, and each unique nucleotide sequence was defined as a clonotype. Clonotypes were aligned to IMGT TRBV, TRBD and TRBJ reference segments using MiTCR v1.1. Analysis was restricted to V-J combinations with a frequency above 0.0001, which covered 99.2% of repertoires. A TCS score was defined as the ratio between F50 (clonal expansion) and ExV (chaos), using BLOSUM62-based TCRdist between CDR3 peptides within each V-J. Welch's t-statistics and random forest reduced fewer than 600 V-J features to fewer than 15, which were used in a naive Bayes classifier (R e1071). TCRdb cleaned the public reads at Q25 with fastp, built clones with MiXCR and kept in-frame beta chains. Rows are combined by CDR3 protein, so each entry shows the most common genes and DNA. These V and J calls originate from TCRdb's pipeline instead of the authors' own analysis. In this sample the table shows hundreds of thousands of distinct CDR3 sequences, around 46% of which occur a single time. Roughly 8.2% of the sample is in the top ten clones.

The receptor was isolated from a woman between 18 and 29 years old with Graves' hyperthyroidism. Donor details come from another sample of the same person, matched by shared clones. The sample consisted of peripheral blood or thyroid tissue (not recorded which).

The nucleotides are TGTGCCAGCAACCCCTCGGCGGGAGGGTACCGAGAGACCCAGTACTTC. It codes for CASNPSAGGYRETQYF. The chain employs TRBV7-2 and TRBJ2-5; TRBD2 aligns with 9 central bases. The CDR3 contains 16 residues, cysteine and phenylalanine counted. The only DNA kept is the CDR3, 48 bases in frame from the first base. Taken from the germline V gene, the CDR1 and CDR2 loops are SGHTA and FQGNSA. At the junction V is shortened by 7 bases and J by 4 bases; bases outside the gene matches: 13.